A single sample is the source of the 3 T cell receptor beta chains below, sequenced in a study of T cells in Graves' hyperthyroidism and ophthalmopathy (dated by TCRdb to between 2018 and 2021). Receptors were amplified or captured by multiplex PCR. Sequencing took place on an Illumina HiSeq 2000. Amplification of TCR beta CDR3 regions was carried out from RNA transcripts. The first round of RT-PCR for the TCR CDR3 was performed with the HTBI primer set and the Qiagen OneStep RT-PCR kit. Through fastp at Q25 and MiXCR, TCRdb rebuilt clones from the public reads, retaining in-frame beta chains. One record per CDR3 amino acid sequence lists the most common genes and DNA. The sample table shows approximately 690,000 distinct CDR3 sequences, and 14% are seen once. The ten biggest clones cover approximately 13% of the sample. The source material was blood. The source is a woman in her fifties or sixties with Graves' ophthalmopathy.

This clonotype was observed many times. J is TRBJ1-1 and V is TRBV7-2; D gene ambiguous. Germline values: CDR1 SGHTA, CDR2 FQGNSA. V was pared by 1 base and J by 2 bases, with 8 bases between. This CDR3 region has 14 residues. This CDR3 reads CASSLGRANTEAFF. The CDR3 nucleotides read TGTGCCAGCAGCTTAGGACGAGCAAACACTGAAGCTTTCTTT.

The rearrangement links TRBV28 to TRBJ2-3, with 11 bases matching TRBD2. J gave up 1 base and V 2 bases, and 8 bases lay outside the gene matches. This CDR3 region has 18 residues. Germline values: CDR1 MDHEN, CDR2 SYDVKM. CDR3 in amino acids: CASSLVAGGARGTDTQYF. The CDR3 nucleotides read TGTGCCAGCAGTTTAGTAGCGGGAGGGGCACGAGGCACAGATACGCAGTATTTT.

This clonotype was detected ten times or more. The chain uses TRBV28 and TRBJ1-2; a weak D match, TRBD1 (6 bases). CDR1 is MDHEN, CDR2 SYDVKM, per germline. V was pared by 7 bases and J by 7 bases, with 16 bases between. The CDR3 totals 13 residues. The CDR3 nucleotides are TGTGCCAGCAAGATCGCAGGGGATGGTGGCTACACCTTC. Its translation: CASKIAGDGGYTF.